The rows below give T cell receptor beta chains drawn from one sample of a study of cytomegalovirus exposure and HLA in healthy donors. TCRdb keeps only in-frame clones here, not all; method: immunoSEQ multiplex PCR. The top ten hold 2.5% to 3.5% of the sample, which has about 150,000 clones, 64% seen once. The sequenced sample was PBMCs. These receptors all stem from a woman aged 25 to 39 in good health and CMV-seropositive. Both conserved end residues are part of each CDR3. The D gene is left open where the match is weak. The size entry is marked missing in some rows and otherwise reads once, few, many or a size class.

TRBJ2-7 NA TRBV5-1 TRBD1 TGCGCCAGCAGCCTCCGGACAGGGGGGAACGAGCAGTACTTC CASSLRTGGNEQYF
TRBJ2-7 NA TRBV25-1 TRBD1 TGTGCCAGCACTAGGGACAGGGGTTACTACGAGCAGTACTTC CASTRDRGYYEQYF
TRBJ2-7 few TRBV4-1 TRBD2 TGCGCCACCTTGAGGGAGGGAGAACCCCCCGAGCAGTACTTC CATLREGEPPEQYF
TRBJ2-1 few TRBV7-6 TRBD2 TGTGCCAGCAGCCTAGCCCCGGTGGCTAGCGGTGAGCAGTTCTTC CASSLAPVASGEQFF
TRBJ2-1 once TRBV29-1 NA TGCAGCGTTGAAACCGTCCAGGTTAATGAGCAGTTCTTC CSVETVQVNEQFF
TRBJ1-2 NA TRBV10-3 NA TGTGCCATCAGTGAAGGCTCAACCAGCGGTGGCTACACCTTC CAISEGSTSGGYTF
TRBJ2-7 NA TRBV9 NA TGTGCCAGCAGTACGGGGGACCCCTACGAGCAGTACTTC CASSTGDPYEQYF
TRBJ1-5 NA TRBV5-8 NA TGTGCCAGCAGCAGGGGCCTTGATAGCAATCAGCCCCAGCATTTT CASSRGLDSNQPQHF
TRBJ2-7 NA TRBV7-6 NA TGTGCCAGCAGCTTAACCAGGGGTCTCTCCTACGAGCAGTACTTC CASSLTRGLSYEQYF
TRBJ1-2 NA TRBV4-1 NA TGCGCCAGCAGCCTAGACGCGGACTATGGCTACACCTTC CASSLDADYGYTF
TRBJ2-2 NA TRBV6-6 TRBD1 TGTGCCAGCAGTTACCCATGGACAGGGACCCCCGGGGAGCTGTTTTTT CASSYPWTGTPGELFF
TRBJ2-5 NA TRBV5-1 TRBD2 TGCGCCAGCAGCCCGACTAGCGGGGGAAGGGACCAGTACTTC CASSPTSGGRDQYF
TRBJ2-7 NA TRBV7-6 TRBD2 TGTGCCAGCAGCTCACAGACTAGCGGGGGATCCTACGAGCAGTACTTC CASSSQTSGGSYEQYF
TRBJ1-2 NA TRBV7-2 NA TGTGCCAGCAGCCTGCGGACAGAAAACTATGGCTACACCTTC CASSLRTENYGYTF
TRBJ2-7 NA TRBV5-4 TRBD2 TGTGCCAGCAGCTCGGGACTAGCGGGAAGCCTACGATTCTTC CASSSGLAGSLRFF
TRBJ1-2 NA TRBV11-2 NA TGTGCCAGCAGCTCCCAGGGAATCGGGCGTGGCTACACCTTC CASSSQGIGRGYTF
TRBJ1-3 NA TRBV29-1 NA TGCAGCGCTAGTACAGGGCCCTCGGGAAACACCATATATTTT CSASTGPSGNTIYF
TRBJ2-1 NA TRBV4-1 NA TGCGCCAGCAGCCACACAGGTACGAGCTCCTACAATGAGCAGTTCTTC CASSHTGTSSYNEQFF
TRBJ2-4 few TRBV6-5 TRBD2 TGTGCCAGCAGTTTCTCGACCGCTAGCGGGGGAATTCAGTACTTC CASSFSTASGGIQYF
TRBJ2-3 NA TRBV4-2 TRBD2 TGTGCCAGCAGCCAAGAGGGGAGCGGGAGGGCAACAGATACGCAGTATTTT CASSQEGSGRATDTQYF
TRBJ2-7 NA TRBV29-1 NA TGCAGCGCCGGGACATTTTACTCCTACGAGCAGTACTTC CSAGTFYSYEQYF
TRBJ2-5 NA TRBV7-9 NA TGTGCCAGCAGTCCAGGGCATGGGGAGACCCAGTACTTC CASSPGHGETQYF
TRBJ2-7 NA TRBV27 TRBD1 TGTGCCAGCAGGGGAACGACAGGGAACGAGCAGTACTTC CASRGTTGNEQYF
TRBJ2-5 NA TRBV19 TRBD1 TGTGCCAGTAGCCTTTTGACAGGGCAAGAGACCCAGTACTTC CASSLLTGQETQYF
TRBJ2-7 NA TRBV11-2 TRBD2 TGTGCCAGCAGTCGAATGCTAGCGGGAGCCTACGAGCAGTACTTC CASSRMLAGAYEQYF
TRBJ1-2 NA TRBV5-1 NA TGCGCCAGCAGCTCCCAGCCCGCAGGGGAGGGCTATGGCTACACCTTC CASSSQPAGEGYGYTF
TRBJ1-4 NA TRBV7-7 NA TGTGCTAGCAGCCGGACAGTGTCCTTGGGGGAAAAACTGTTTTTT CASSRTVSLGEKLFF
TRBJ2-3 NA TRBV5-1 NA TGCGCCAGCAGCTTGACGGGGAACACAGATACGCAGTATTTT CASSLTGNTDTQYF
TRBJ1-2 NA TRBV28 NA TGTGCCAGCAGGGCAGGGAACTATGGCTACACCTTC CASRAGNYGYTF
TRBJ1-1 few TRBV5-1 TRBD1 TGCGCCAGCAGCATGGACAGGGAATTTTTCTTT CASSMDREFFF
TRBJ2-3 NA TRBV5-4 TRBD2 TGTGCCAGCAGCTCCTCGGGGGGACTAGCGGGAGTGGGGGGCACAGATACGCAGTATTTT CASSSSGGLAGVGGTDTQYF
TRBJ2-7 NA TRBV5-1 TRBD2 TGCGCCAGCAGCTTGAGCGGGGGGGTTAACGAGCAGTACTTC CASSLSGGVNEQYF
TRBJ2-7 NA TRBV16 TRBD1 TGTGCCAGCAGCCTCCCACCGGGACAGGGAATCTACGAGCAGTACTTC CASSLPPGQGIYEQYF
TRBJ1-2 NA TRBV5-1 TRBD1 TGCGCCAGCAGCGGACAGGGGGCTTCAACTAACTATGGCTACACCTTC CASSGQGASTNYGYTF
TRBJ2-7 once TRBV6-5 TRBD1 TGTGCCAGCAGTTTTGAGGGGACAGGGGGCTATAAGCAGTACTTC CASSFEGTGGYKQYF
TRBJ2-5 NA TRBV4-1 TRBD2 TGCGCCAGCAGCCAGGGACTAGCGGGAGGTCGGGAGACCCAGTACTTC CASSQGLAGGRETQYF
TRBJ1-2 NA TRBV19 NA TGTGCCAGTACTCACGGGAAGGGCTATGGCTACACCTTC CASTHGKGYGYTF
TRBJ1-5 NA TRBV2 TRBD1 TGTGCCAGCACCTCGGACAGGGCCAGCAATCAGCCCCAGCATTTT CASTSDRASNQPQHF
TRBJ1-6 few TRBV6-5 NA TGTGCCAGCAGTTACTCGGCGGGGTTCAGGGATTCACCCCTCCACTTT CASSYSAGFRDSPLHF
TRBJ2-7 NA TRBV6-5 NA TGTGCCAGCAGTTACTCAAGCACGGCAGGGTCCTACGAGCAGTACTTC CASSYSSTAGSYEQYF
TRBJ2-1 NA TRBV5-6 TRBD2 TGTGCCAGCAGCTTGGGACTAGCGGTTTACAATGAGCAGTTCTTC CASSLGLAVYNEQFF
TRBJ2-3 NA TRBV30 NA TGTGCCTGGAGTGTACTATCGGGACTGGCTACAGATACGCAGTATTTT CAWSVLSGLATDTQYF
TRBJ2-5 NA TRBV5-4 TRBD2 TGTGCCAGCAGAATGAGTGAGCGGGAGTCGCCGGAGACCCAGTACTTC CASRMSERESPETQYF
TRBJ1-4 few TRBV10-3 NA TGTGCCATCAGTGAGGCAACAGGGTTTAATGAAAAACTGTTTTTT CAISEATGFNEKLFF
TRBJ2-3 NA TRBV5-4 NA TGTGCCAGCAGCTTGCAGGGGACCACTGATACGCAGTATTTT CASSLQGTTDTQYF